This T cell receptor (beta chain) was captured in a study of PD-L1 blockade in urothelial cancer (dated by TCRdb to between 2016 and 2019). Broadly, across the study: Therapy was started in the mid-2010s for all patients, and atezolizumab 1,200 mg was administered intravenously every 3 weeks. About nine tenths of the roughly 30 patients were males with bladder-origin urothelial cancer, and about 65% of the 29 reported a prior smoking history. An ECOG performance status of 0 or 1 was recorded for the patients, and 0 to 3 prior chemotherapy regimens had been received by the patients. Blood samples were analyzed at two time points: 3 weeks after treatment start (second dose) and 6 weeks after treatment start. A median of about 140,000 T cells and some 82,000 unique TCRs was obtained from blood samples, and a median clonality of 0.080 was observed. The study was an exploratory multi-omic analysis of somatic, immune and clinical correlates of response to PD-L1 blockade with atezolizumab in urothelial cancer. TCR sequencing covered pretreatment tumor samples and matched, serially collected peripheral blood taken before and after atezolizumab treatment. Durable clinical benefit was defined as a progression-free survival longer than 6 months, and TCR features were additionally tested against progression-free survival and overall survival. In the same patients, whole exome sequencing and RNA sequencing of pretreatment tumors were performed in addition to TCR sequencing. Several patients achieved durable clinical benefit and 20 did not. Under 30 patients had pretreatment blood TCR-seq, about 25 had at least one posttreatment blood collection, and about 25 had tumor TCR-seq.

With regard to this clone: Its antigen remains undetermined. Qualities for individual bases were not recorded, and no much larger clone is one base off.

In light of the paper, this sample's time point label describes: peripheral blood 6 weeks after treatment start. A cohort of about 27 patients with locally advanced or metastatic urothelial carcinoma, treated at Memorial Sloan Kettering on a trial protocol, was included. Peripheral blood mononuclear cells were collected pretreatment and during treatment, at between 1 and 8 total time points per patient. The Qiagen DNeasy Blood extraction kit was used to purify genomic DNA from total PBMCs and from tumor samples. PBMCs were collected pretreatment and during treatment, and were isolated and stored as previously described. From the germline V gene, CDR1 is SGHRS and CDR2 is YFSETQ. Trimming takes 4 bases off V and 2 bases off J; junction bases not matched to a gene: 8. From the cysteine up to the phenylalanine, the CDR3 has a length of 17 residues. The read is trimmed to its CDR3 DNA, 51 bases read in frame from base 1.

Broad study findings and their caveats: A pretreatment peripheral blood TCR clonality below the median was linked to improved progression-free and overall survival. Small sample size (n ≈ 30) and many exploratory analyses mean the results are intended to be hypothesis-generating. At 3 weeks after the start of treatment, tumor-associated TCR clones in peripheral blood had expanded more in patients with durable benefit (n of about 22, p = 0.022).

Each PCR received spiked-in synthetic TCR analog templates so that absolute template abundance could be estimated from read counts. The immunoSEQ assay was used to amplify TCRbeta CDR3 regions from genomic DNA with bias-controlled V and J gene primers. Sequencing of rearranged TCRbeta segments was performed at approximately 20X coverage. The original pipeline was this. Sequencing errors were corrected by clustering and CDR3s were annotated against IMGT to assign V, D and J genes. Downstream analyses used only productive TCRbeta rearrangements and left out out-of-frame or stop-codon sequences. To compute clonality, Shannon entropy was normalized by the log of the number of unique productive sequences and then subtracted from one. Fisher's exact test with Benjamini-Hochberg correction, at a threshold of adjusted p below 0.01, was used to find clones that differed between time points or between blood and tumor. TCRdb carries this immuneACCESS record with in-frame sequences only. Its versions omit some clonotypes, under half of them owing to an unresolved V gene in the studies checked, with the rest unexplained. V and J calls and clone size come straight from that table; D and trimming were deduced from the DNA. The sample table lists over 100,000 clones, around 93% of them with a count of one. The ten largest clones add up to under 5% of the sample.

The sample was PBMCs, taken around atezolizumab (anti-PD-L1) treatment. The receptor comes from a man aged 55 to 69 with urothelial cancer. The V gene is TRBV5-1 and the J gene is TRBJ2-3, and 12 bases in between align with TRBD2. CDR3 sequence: CASSIQTSGGHTDTQYF. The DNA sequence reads TGCGCCAGCAGCATCCAAACTAGCGGGGGGCACACAGATACGCAGTATTTT.